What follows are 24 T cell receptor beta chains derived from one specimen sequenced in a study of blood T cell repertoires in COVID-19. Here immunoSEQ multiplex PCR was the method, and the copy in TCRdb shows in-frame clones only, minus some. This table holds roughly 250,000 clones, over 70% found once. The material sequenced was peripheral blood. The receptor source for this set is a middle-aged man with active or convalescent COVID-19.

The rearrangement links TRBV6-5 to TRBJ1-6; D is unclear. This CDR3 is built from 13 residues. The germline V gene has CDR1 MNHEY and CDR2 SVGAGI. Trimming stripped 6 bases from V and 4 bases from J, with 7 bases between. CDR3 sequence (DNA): TGTGCCAGCAGGCGGGATTATAATTCACCCCTCCACTTT. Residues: CASRRDYNSPLHF.

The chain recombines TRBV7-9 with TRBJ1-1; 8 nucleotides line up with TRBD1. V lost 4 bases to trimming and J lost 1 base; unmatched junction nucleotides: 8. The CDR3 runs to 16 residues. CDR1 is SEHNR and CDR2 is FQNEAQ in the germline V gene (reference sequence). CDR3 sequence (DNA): TGTGCCAGCAGCTCGACCAGACAGGGGAGGAACACTGAAGCTTTCTTT. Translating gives CASSSTRQGRNTEAFF.

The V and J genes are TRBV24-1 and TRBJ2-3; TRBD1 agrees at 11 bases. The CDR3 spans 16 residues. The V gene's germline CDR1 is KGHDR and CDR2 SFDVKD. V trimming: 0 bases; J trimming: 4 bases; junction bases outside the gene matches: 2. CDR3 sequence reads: CATSDLGQGASDTQYF. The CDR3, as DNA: TGTGCCACCAGTGATTTGGGACAGGGGGCCTCAGATACGCAGTATTTT.

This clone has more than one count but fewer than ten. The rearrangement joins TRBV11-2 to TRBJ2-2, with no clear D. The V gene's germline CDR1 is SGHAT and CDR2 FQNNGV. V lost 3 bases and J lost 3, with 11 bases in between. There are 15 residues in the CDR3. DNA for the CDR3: TGTGCCAGCAGCTTTGATCGATCGGACACCGGGGAGCTGTTTTTT. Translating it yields CASSFDRSDTGELFF. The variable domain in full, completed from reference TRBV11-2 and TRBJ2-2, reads EAGVAQSPRYKIIEKRQSVAFWCNPISGHATLYWYQQILGQGPKLLIQFQNNGVVDDSQLPKDRFSAERLKGVDSTLKIQPAKLEDSAVYLCASSFDRSDTGELFFGEGSRLTVL.

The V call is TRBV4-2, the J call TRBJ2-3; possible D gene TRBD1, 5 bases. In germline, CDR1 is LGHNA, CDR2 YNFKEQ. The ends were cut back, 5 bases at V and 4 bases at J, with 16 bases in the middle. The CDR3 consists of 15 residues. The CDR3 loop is CASSARTSQPDTQYF. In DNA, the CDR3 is TGTGCCAGCAGCGCCCGGACATCTCAACCAGATACGCAGTATTTT.

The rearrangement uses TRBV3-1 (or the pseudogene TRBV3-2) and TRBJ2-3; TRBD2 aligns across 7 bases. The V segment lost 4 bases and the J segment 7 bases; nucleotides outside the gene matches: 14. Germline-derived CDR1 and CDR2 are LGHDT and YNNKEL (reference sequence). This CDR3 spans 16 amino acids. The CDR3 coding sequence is TGTGCCAGCAGCCCGGAGCGGGGAACGCTGAGGAATACGCAGTATTTT. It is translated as CASSPERGTLRNTQYF.

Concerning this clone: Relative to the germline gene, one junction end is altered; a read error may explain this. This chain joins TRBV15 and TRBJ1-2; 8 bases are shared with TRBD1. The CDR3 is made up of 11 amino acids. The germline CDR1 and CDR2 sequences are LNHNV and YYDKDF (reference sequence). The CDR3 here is CATSSQGAMRF. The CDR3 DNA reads TGTGCCACCAGCAGTCAGGGGGCTATGCGCTTC. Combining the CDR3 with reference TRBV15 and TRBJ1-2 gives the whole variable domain DAMVIQNPRYQVTQFGKPVTLSCSQTLNHNVMYWYQQKSSQAPKLLFHYYDKDFNNEADTPDNFQSRRPNTSFCFLDIRSPGLGDTAMYLCATSSQGAMRFGSGTRLTVV.

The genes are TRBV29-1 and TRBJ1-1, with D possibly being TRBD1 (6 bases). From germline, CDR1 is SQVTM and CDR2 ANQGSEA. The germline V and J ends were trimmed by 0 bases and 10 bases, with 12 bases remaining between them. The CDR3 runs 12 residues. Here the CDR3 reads CSVEEVGGRAFF. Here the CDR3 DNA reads TGCAGCGTTGAAGAAGTCGGGGGGCGAGCTTTCTTT.

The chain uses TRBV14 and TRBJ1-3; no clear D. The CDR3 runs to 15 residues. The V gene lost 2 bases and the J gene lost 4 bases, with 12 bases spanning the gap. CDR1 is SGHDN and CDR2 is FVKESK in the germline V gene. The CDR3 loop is CASSQTGGRGNTIYF. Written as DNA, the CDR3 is TGTGCCAGCAGCCAAACGGGTGGTAGGGGAAACACCATATATTTT.

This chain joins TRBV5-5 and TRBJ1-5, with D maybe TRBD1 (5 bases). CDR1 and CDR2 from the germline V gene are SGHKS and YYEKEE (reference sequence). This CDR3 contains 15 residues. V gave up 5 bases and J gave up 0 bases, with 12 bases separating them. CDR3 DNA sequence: TGTGCCAGCAGTCGGGGGGGTTTTAGCAATCAGCCCCAGCATTTT. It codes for CASSRGGFSNQPQHF.

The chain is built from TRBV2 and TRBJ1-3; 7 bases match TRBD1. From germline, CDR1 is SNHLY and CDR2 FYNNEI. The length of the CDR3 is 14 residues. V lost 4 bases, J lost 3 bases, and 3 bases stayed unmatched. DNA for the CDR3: TGTGCCAGCAGTGCTGGGGACAGTGGAAACACCATATATTTT. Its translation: CASSAGDSGNTIYF.

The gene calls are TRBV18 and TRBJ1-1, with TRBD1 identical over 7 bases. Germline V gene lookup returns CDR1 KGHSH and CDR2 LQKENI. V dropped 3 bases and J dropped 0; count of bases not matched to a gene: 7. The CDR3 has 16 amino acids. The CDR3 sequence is CASSPRRTGVNTEAFF. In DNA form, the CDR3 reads TGTGCCAGCTCACCCAGGAGGACAGGCGTGAACACTGAAGCTTTCTTT.

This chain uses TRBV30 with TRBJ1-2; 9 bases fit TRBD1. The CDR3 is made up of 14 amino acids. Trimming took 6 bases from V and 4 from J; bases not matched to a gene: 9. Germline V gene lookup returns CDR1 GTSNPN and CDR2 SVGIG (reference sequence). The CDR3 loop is CACLSGQGGYGYTF. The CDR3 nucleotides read TGTGCCTGCCTTTCGGGACAGGGCGGCTATGGCTACACCTTC. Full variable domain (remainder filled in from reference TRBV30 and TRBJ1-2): SQTIHQWPATLVQPVGSPLSLECTVEGTSNPNLYWYRQAAGRGLQLLFYSVGIGQISSEVPQNLSASRPQDRQFILSSKKLLLSDSGFYLCACLSGQGGYGYTFGSGTRLTVV.

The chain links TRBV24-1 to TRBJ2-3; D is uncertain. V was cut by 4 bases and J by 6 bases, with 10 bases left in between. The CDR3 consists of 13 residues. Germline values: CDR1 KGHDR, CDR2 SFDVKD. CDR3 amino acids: CATSEPPTDTQYF. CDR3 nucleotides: TGTGCCACCAGTGAGCCCCCTACGGATACGCAGTATTTT.

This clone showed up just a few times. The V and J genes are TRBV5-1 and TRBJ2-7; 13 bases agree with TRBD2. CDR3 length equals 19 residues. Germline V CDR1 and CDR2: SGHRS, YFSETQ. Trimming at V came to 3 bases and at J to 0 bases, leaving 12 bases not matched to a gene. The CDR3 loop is CASSSSSTSGGPSSYEQYF. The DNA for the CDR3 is TGCGCCAGCAGCTCCTCCTCGACTAGCGGGGGGCCGAGCTCCTACGAGCAGTACTTC.

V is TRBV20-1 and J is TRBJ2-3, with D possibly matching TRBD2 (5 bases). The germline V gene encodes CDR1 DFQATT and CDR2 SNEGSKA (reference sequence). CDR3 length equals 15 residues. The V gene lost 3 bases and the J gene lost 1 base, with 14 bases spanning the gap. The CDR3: CSASSRMGGTDTQYF. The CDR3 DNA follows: TGCAGTGCTAGTAGTAGGATGGGAGGCACAGATACGCAGTATTTT.

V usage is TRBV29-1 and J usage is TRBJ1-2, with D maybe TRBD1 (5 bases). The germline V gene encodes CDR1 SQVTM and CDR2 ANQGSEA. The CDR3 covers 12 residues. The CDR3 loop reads CSGHSLNYGYTF. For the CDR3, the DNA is TGCAGTGGACACAGCCTTAACTATGGCTACACCTTC.

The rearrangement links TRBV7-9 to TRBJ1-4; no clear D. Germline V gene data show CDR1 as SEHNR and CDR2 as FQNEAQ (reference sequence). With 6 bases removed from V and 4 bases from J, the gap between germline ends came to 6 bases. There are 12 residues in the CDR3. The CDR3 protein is CASRTGNEKLFF. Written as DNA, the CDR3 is TGTGCCAGCAGGACGGGTAATGAAAAACTGTTTTTT.

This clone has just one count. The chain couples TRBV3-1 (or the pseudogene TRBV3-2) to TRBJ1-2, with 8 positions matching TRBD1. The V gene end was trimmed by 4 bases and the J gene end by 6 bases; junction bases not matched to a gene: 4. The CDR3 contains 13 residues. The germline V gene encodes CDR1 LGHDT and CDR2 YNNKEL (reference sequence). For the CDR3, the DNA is TGTGCCAGCAGCCTCAGGGGGCCCGATGGCTACACCTTC. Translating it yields CASSLRGPDGYTF.

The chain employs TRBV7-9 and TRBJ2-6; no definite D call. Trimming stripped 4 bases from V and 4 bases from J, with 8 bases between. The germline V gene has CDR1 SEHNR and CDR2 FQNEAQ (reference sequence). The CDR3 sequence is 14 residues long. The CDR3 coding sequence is TGTGCCAGCAGCTCTACCGAGGGGGCCAACGTCCTGACTTTC. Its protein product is CASSSTEGANVLTF.

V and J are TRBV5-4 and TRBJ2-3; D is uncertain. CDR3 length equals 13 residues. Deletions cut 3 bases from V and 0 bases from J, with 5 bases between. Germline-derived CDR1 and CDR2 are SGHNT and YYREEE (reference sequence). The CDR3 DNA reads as TGTGCCAGCAGCTCAACTAGCACAGATACGCAGTATTTT. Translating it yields CASSSTSTDTQYF.

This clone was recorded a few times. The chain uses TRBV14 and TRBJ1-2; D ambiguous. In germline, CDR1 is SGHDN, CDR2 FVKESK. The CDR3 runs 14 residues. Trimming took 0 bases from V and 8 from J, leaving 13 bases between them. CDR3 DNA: TGTGCCAGCAGCCAAGATTGGCGGGGTGGCGGCTACACCTTC. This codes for CASSQDWRGGGYTF.

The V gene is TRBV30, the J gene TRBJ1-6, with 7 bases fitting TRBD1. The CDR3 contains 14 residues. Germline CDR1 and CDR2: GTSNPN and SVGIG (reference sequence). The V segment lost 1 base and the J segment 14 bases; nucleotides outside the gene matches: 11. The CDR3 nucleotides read TGTGCCTGGAGTGCCACAGGGGCTTTTCGAGCCCTCCACTTT. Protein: CAWSATGAFRALHF.

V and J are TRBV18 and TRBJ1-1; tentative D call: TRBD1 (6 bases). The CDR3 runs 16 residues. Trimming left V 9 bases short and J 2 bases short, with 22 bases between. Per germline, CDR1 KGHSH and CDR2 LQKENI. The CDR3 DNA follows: TGTGCCAGTACCGGATTTGGGGGGGGCCCCAACACTGAAGCTTTCTTT. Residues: CASTGFGGGPNTEAFF.